Following are 24 T cell receptor beta chains from one sample sequenced in a study of blood T cell repertoires in COVID-19. Sequenced by immunoSEQ multiplex PCR; TCRdb stores in-frame clones only, minus some. The top ten clones hold about 1% of a sample with nearly 250,000 clones, 85% to 90% of them seen once. The sample comprised PBMCs or T cells enriched from blood (not recorded which). These receptors came from a middle-aged man who had been exposed to COVID-19.

The chain recombines TRBV5-1 with TRBJ2-1, with 7 positions matching TRBD2. J lost 3 bases, V lost 4 bases, and 7 bases had no gene match. Germline loops: CDR1 SGHRS, CDR2 YFSETQ. CDR3 length equals 15 residues. Written as DNA, the CDR3 is TGCGCCAGCAGCGAGCGAGGGGACTACTACAATGAGCAGTTCTTC. Translated: CASSERGDYYNEQFF.

J is TRBJ1-5 and V is TRBV7-9, with TRBD1 identical over 7 bases. Germline V gene lookup returns CDR1 SEHNR and CDR2 FQNEAQ (reference sequence). This CDR3 spans 15 amino acids. V dropped 1 base and J dropped 2; count of bases not matched to a gene: 2. CDR3 sequence (DNA): TGTGCCAGCAGCTTAGAAGGACAGGGCAATCAGCCCCAGCATTTT. This translates into CASSLEGQGNQPQHF.

The chain has TRBV6-2 or TRBV6-3 and TRBJ1-3, with TRBD1 as a possible D gene (6 bases). The CDR3 is 15 amino acids. Trimming stripped 5 bases from V and 0 bases from J, with 11 bases between. Germline lookup yields CDR1 MNHEY and CDR2 SVGEGT. The CDR3 loop is CASSLRGDSGNTIYF. The DNA of the CDR3 is TGTGCCAGCAGTCTCAGGGGAGACTCTGGAAACACCATATATTTT.

This sequence joins TRBV27 and TRBJ1-2; weak D call: TRBD1 (6 bases). The CDR3 runs to 15 residues. In germline, CDR1 is MNHEY, CDR2 SMNVEV (reference sequence). With 5 bases removed from V and 4 bases from J, the gap between germline ends came to 17 bases. Here the CDR3 reads CASSTRTELGYGYTF. The DNA of the CDR3 is TGTGCCAGCAGTACCCGGACAGAGCTGGGCTATGGCTACACCTTC.

This clone was picked up one time. The chain couples TRBV9 to TRBJ1-1; D call uncertain. This CDR3 region has 15 residues. From germline, CDR1 is SGDLS and CDR2 YYNGEE. Trimming pared 3 bases from V and 3 bases from J, leaving 15 bases between. The CDR3 bases are TGTGCCAGCAGCGAGTGGGTAGGTCGGGACACTGAAGCTTTCTTT. The encoded protein is CASSEWVGRDTEAFF. The entire variable domain, with the rest obtained from reference TRBV9 and TRBJ1-1, is as follows: DSGVTQTPKHLITATGQRVTLRCSPRSGDLSVYWYQQSLDQGLQFLIQYYNGEERAKGNILERFSAQQFPDLHSELNLSSLELGDSALYFCASSEWVGRDTEAFFGQGTRLTVV.

The chain links TRBV3-1 (or the pseudogene TRBV3-2) to TRBJ1-2, with 10 bases lining up with TRBD1. CDR1 and CDR2 (germline): LGHDT, YNNKEL (reference sequence). The CDR3 contains 16 residues. With V trimmed by 1 base and J by 2 bases, 4 bases remained unmatched. CDR3 coding DNA: TGTGCCAGCAGCCAAGGCCGGACAGGGGGAAACTATGGCTACACCTTC. Translation: CASSQGRTGGNYGYTF.

The table lists this clone with a count of one. This rearrangement joins TRBV11-3 to TRBJ1-5; 7 positions match TRBD1. The germline V gene encodes CDR1 SGHNT and CDR2 YENEEA. Trimming took 6 bases from V and 2 from J; bases not matched to a gene: 4. The CDR3 is 14 residues long. CDR3: CASSYRGGNQPQHF. The CDR3 DNA follows: TGTGCCAGCAGTTACAGGGGAGGCAATCAGCCCCAGCATTTT. The complete variable domain, with remaining parts taken from reference TRBV11-3 and TRBJ1-5, reads EAGVVQSPRYKIIEKKQPVAFWCNPISGHNTLYWYLQNLGQGPELLIRYENEEAVDDSQLPKDRFSAERLKGVDSTLKIQPAELGDSAVYLCASSYRGGNQPQHFGDGTRLSIL.

The chain employs TRBV5-1 and TRBJ2-2; D perhaps matches TRBD1 (6 bases). CDR1 and CDR2 from the germline V gene are SGHRS and YFSETQ. V shed 2 bases and J shed 4 bases, with 12 bases lying between them. The CDR3 consists of 15 residues. CDR3 protein: CASSLGQTLTGELFF. In nucleotides, the CDR3 is TGCGCCAGCAGCTTAGGACAGACTCTCACCGGGGAGCTGTTTTTT. The full variable domain, with the rest looked up from reference TRBV5-1 and TRBJ2-2, is KAGVTQTPRYLIKTRGQQVTLSCSPISGHRSVSWYQQTPGQGLQFLFEYFSETQRNKGNFPGRFSGRQFSNSRSEMNVSTLELGDSALYLCASSLGQTLTGELFFGEGSRLTVL.

CDR3 nucleotide sequence: TGTGCCAGCTCGTTAGGGGCAGATACGCAGTATTTT. It translates to CASSLGADTQYF. The chain has TRBV18 and TRBJ2-3; a weak D match, TRBD1 (5 bases). The CDR3 covers 12 residues. V dropped 6 bases and J dropped 4 bases, with 8 bases sitting between them. Germline lookup yields CDR1 KGHSH and CDR2 LQKENI. The complete variable domain, with remaining parts taken from reference TRBV18 and TRBJ2-3, reads NAGVMQNPRHLVRRRGQEARLRCSPMKGHSHVYWYRQLPEEGLKFMVYLQKENIIDESGMPKERFSAEFPKEGPSILRIQQVVRGDSAAYFCASSLGADTQYFGPGTRLTVL.

This clone has only one observation. V usage is TRBV28 and J usage is TRBJ1-6; D is uncertain. V was clipped by 4 bases and J by 8 bases, with 6 bases between them. Germline V gene lookup returns CDR1 MDHEN and CDR2 SYDVKM. The CDR3 consists of 12 residues. CDR3 amino acids: CASSSTDSPLHF. CDR3 coding DNA: TGTGCCAGCAGTTCTACCGATTCACCCCTCCACTTT. Supplemented by reference TRBV28 and TRBJ1-6, the full variable domain reads DVKVTQSSRYLVKRTGEKVFLECVQDMDHENMFWYRQDPGLGLRLIYFSYDVKMKEKGDIPEGYSVSREKKERFSLILESASTNQTSMYLCASSSTDSPLHFGNGTRLTVT.

This chain uses TRBV3-1 (or the pseudogene TRBV3-2) with TRBJ1-6; D uncertain. The CDR3 contains 14 residues. Deletions cut 0 bases from V and 6 bases from J, with 6 bases between. CDR1 and CDR2 from the germline V gene are LGHDT and YNNKEL (reference sequence). CDR3 in amino acids: CASSQDSSNSPLHF. The CDR3 DNA reads TGTGCCAGCAGCCAAGACTCCAGTAATTCACCCCTCCACTTT.

The rearrangement uses TRBV28 and TRBJ1-3; D gene ambiguous. This CDR3 spans 16 amino acids. Per germline, CDR1 MDHEN and CDR2 SYDVKM. Deletions cut 4 bases from V and 0 bases from J, with 13 bases between. The CDR3 protein is CASSSLDKYSGNTIYF. In DNA form, the CDR3 reads TGTGCCAGCAGTTCCCTTGACAAATACTCTGGAAACACCATATATTTT.

The genes are TRBV6-1 and TRBJ2-3, with D possibly TRBD2 on 5 matching bases. Trimming removed 4 bases at V and 1 base at J, with 15 bases between. The CDR3 contains 16 residues. Per the germline V gene, CDR1 is MNHNS and CDR2 is SASEGT. DNA of the CDR3: TGTGCCAGCAGTGGCCCGGGATTGGCGGGCACAGATACGCAGTATTTT. Translating it yields CASSGPGLAGTDTQYF.

The V call is TRBV29-1, the J call TRBJ1-4; D might be TRBD1 (5 bases). V was cut by 4 bases and J by 4 bases, with 16 bases left in between. There are 15 residues in the CDR3. Germline V gene lookup returns CDR1 SQVTM and CDR2 ANQGSEA. This CDR3 reads CSVALGQLFNEKLFF. CDR3 DNA: TGCAGCGTTGCCCTGGGGCAGCTCTTTAATGAAAAACTGTTTTTT.

The rearrangement links TRBV3-1 (or the pseudogene TRBV3-2) to TRBJ1-4; weak D call: TRBD1 (6 bases). Germline V gives CDR1 LGHDT, CDR2 YNNKEL (reference sequence). Trimming stripped 0 bases from V and 0 bases from J, with 20 bases between. This CDR3 is 20 amino acids long. CDR3 sequence reads: CASSQDRRTGYGATNEKLFF. CDR3 nucleotide sequence: TGTGCCAGCAGCCAAGACCGCCGAACAGGGTATGGGGCAACTAATGAAAAACTGTTTTTT.

This chain connects TRBV5-1 to TRBJ1-4; D possibly corresponds to TRBD1 (6 bases). The CDR3 is made up of 14 amino acids. The germline CDR1 and CDR2 sequences are SGHRS and YFSETQ. Trimming cost V 2 bases and J 8 bases, with 13 bases left between them. CDR3 residues: CASSFTGSAEKLFF. The CDR3, as DNA: TGCGCCAGCAGCTTCACAGGGTCCGCCGAAAAACTGTTTTTT.

V usage is TRBV10-3 and J usage is TRBJ2-1; 11 bases fit TRBD2. Germline V lookup: CDR1 ENHRY, CDR2 SYGVKD. This CDR3 is 17 amino acids long. J lost 4 bases, V lost 0 bases, and 5 bases had no gene match. The CDR3 DNA is TGTGCCATCAGTGAGTCGATAGCGGGAGGGGATTACAATGAGCAGTTCTTC. Translating it yields CAISESIAGGDYNEQFF.

The V and J genes are TRBV5-5 and TRBJ1-3; the D gene is possibly TRBD1 (6 bases). The germline gives CDR1 SGHKS, CDR2 YYEKEE (reference sequence). The CDR3 spans 17 residues. The germline V and J ends were trimmed by 4 bases and 1 base, with 18 bases remaining between them. CDR3 sequence (DNA): TGTGCCAGCAGCCCGTCCCGGGACACGATATCTGGAAACACCATATATTTT. This codes for CASSPSRDTISGNTIYF. Full variable domain (remainder filled in from reference TRBV5-5 and TRBJ1-3): DAGVTQSPTHLIKTRGQQVTLRCSPISGHKSVSWYQQVLGQGPQFIFQYYEKEERGRGNFPDRFSARQFPNYSSELNVNALLLGDSALYLCASSPSRDTISGNTIYFGEGSWLTVV.

The count of this clone is one. The V and J genes are TRBV4-1 and TRBJ2-1, with 8 positions matching TRBD2. Germline CDR1 and CDR2: MGHRA and YSYEKL. This CDR3 has 15 amino acids. V was pared by 1 base and J by 5 bases, with 4 bases of the junction left unmatched. CDR3 in DNA: TGCGCCAGCAGCCAAGGGGGACTAGTTAACAATGAGCAGTTCTTC. Protein sequence: CASSQGGLVNNEQFF.

The CDR3 loop reads CASSLGHGKSSYEQYF. The CDR3, as DNA: TGTGCCAGCAGCTTAGGACACGGAAAGAGCTCCTACGAGCAGTACTTC. This rearrangement joins TRBV7-3 to TRBJ2-7, with a possible D match to TRBD1 (5 bases). The length of the CDR3 is 16 residues. The germline V and J ends were trimmed by 2 bases and 0 bases, with 14 bases remaining between them. Germline V gene sequence: CDR1 SGHTA, CDR2 FQGTGA.

The gene calls are TRBV11-3 and TRBJ2-3, with a tentative D call TRBD2 (6 bases). The V gene's germline CDR1 is SGHNT and CDR2 YENEEA. Trimming cost V 3 bases and J 3 bases, with 10 bases left between them. The CDR3 runs to 14 residues. The CDR3 reads CASSFRAGTDTQYF. Here the CDR3 DNA reads TGTGCCAGCAGCTTTCGGGCGGGAACAGATACGCAGTATTTT.

The rearrangement uses TRBV18 and TRBJ1-6, with D tentatively TRBD1 (5 bases). The V end lost 2 bases, the J end lost 5 bases, and 10 bases lay between the germline ends. The germline V gene has CDR1 KGHSH and CDR2 LQKENI. This CDR3 has 15 amino acids. As DNA, the CDR3 is TGTGCCAGCTCACCAATGACAGTAAATAATTCACCCCTCCACTTT. It encodes CASSPMTVNNSPLHF.

V is TRBV5-1 and J is TRBJ2-5; TRBD2 agrees at 11 bases. The CDR3 totals 16 residues. CDR1 is SGHRS and CDR2 is YFSETQ in the germline V gene. With V trimmed by 0 bases and J by 2 bases, 3 bases remained unmatched. The CDR3 loop is CASSLAGTSGQETQYF. For the CDR3, the DNA is TGCGCCAGCAGCTTGGCCGGGACTAGCGGACAAGAGACCCAGTACTTC.

The rearrangement uses TRBV19 and TRBJ1-4; 10 bases align to TRBD1. V dropped 8 bases and J dropped 7; count of bases not matched to a gene: 4. Germline assignment: CDR1 LNHDA and CDR2 SQIVND (reference sequence). The CDR3 runs 13 residues. CDR3 bases: TGTGCCAGTTGGGACAGGGGATCTGAAAAACTGTTTTTT. Its translation is CASWDRGSEKLFF.